This T cell receptor beta chain is from a study of vaccination and CD4 T cells after COVID-19. With regard to this clonotype: What it binds is unknown.

Specified treatment: roughly 11-day PBMC culture with coronavirus spike peptide pools or control peptides (ViraFEST assay). Investigators isolated CD4+ T cells by negative selection after 10 days of culture. The CDR3 has 14 residues. With 5 bases clipped from V and 7 bases from J, the junction kept 10 bases outside the gene matches. The germline gives CDR1 DFQATT, CDR2 SNEGSKA (reference sequence). Sequencing of cultured CD4+ T cell DNA used the Oncomine TCR Beta short-read assay. TCRdb reprocessed the PCR reads with MiXCR, giving one entry per CDR3 protein. The table lists tens of thousands of distinct CDR3 sequences, around 50% of them singletons.

The chain employs TRBV20-1 and TRBJ2-5, with 10 bases lining up with TRBD1. The source of this sequence is a human donor who received a COVID-19 vaccine. Sequenced material: CD4+ T cells from blood, cultured in vitro, taken before SARS-CoV-2 vaccination. The CDR3 DNA follows: TGCAGTGCTGAGGATCGGGACAGGGGTTCGACCCAGTACTTC. Translating gives CSAEDRDRGSTQYF.